Listed below are T cell receptor beta chains from one sample, sequenced in a study of blood T cell repertoires in COVID-19. Clones were sequenced by immunoSEQ multiplex PCR, and TCRdb holds only the in-frame ones, with some missing. The sample consists of around 190,000 clones, roughly 84% of them appearing once. Sequences were obtained from PBMCs or T cells enriched from blood (not recorded which). Receptor source: a woman aged 25 to 39 who had been exposed to COVID-19. The CDR3 runs from the conserved cysteine through the conserved F or W. Fields, in order: CDR3 protein, CDR3 DNA, clone size, D gene, V gene, J gene. A D gene is named only where the DNA matches it firmly. Some rows have no size entry. The others give once, few or many, or a class for an expanded clone.

CDR3: CAWSAEKLFF
DNA: TGTGCCTGGTCCGCGGAAAAACTGTTTTTT
size: NA
D: NA
V: TRBV30
J: TRBJ1-4

CDR3: CASTQSGTSVIAYEADNEQFF
DNA: TGTGCCAGCACCCAATCCGGGACTAGTGTAATCGCTTATGAGGCGGACAATGAGCAGTTCTTC
size: once
D: TRBD2
V: TRBV4-2
J: TRBJ2-1

CDR3: CASSPTNSGGHEQYF
DNA: TGCGCCAGCAGCCCGACCAATTCTGGGGGCCACGAGCAGTACTTC
size: NA
D: NA
V: TRBV4-1
J: TRBJ2-7

CDR3: CASRSPNQPQHF
DNA: TGTGCCAGCAGATCTCCCAATCAGCCCCAGCATTTT
size: NA
D: NA
V: TRBV6-5
J: TRBJ1-5

CDR3: CASSIPGVVKTQYF
DNA: TGTGCCAGCAGCATCCCCGGGGTCGTGAAGACCCAGTACTTC
size: NA
D: NA
V: TRBV7-8
J: TRBJ2-5

CDR3: CASSVGSSYNSPLHF
DNA: TGTGCCAGCAGCGTTGGTAGCTCCTATAATTCACCCCTCCACTTT
size: NA
D: NA
V: TRBV9
J: TRBJ1-6

CDR3: CASSIAWTGIHQPQHF
DNA: TGTGCCAGTAGTATAGCCTGGACAGGGATCCATCAGCCCCAGCATTTT
size: NA
D: TRBD1
V: TRBV19
J: TRBJ1-5

CDR3: CASSGGLRSYGYTF
DNA: TGTGCCAGCAGCGGGGGACTCCGCTCATATGGCTACACCTTC
size: once
D: NA
V: TRBV5-4
J: TRBJ1-2

CDR3: CASSPPPQGYTEAFF
DNA: TGTGCCAGCAGCCCGCCCCCACAGGGGTATACTGAAGCTTTCTTT
size: few
D: TRBD1
V: TRBV9
J: TRBJ1-1

CDR3: CASSPLPGTSNSPLHF
DNA: TGTGCCAGCTCACCACTTCCTGGGACAAGTAATTCACCCCTCCACTTT
size: few
D: NA
V: TRBV18
J: TRBJ1-6

CDR3: CASSRGQATYEQYF
DNA: TGTGCCAGCAGTAGGGGACAGGCGACCTACGAGCAGTACTTC
size: NA
D: TRBD1
V: TRBV6-5
J: TRBJ2-7

CDR3: CASSDSAGQPQHF
DNA: TGTGCCAGCAGTGACAGTGCGGGTCAGCCCCAGCATTTT
size: NA
D: NA
V: TRBV6-4
J: TRBJ1-5

CDR3: CSVEGDSYNEQFF
DNA: TGCAGCGTTGAGGGGGACAGCTACAATGAGCAGTTCTTC
size: NA
D: TRBD1
V: TRBV29-1
J: TRBJ2-1

CDR3: CASSELTDPGELFF
DNA: TGTGCCAGCAGTGAATTGACTGACCCCGGGGAGCTGTTTTTT
size: NA
D: NA
V: TRBV25-1
J: TRBJ2-2

CDR3: CASSSSFGQGAYGYTF
DNA: TGTGCCAGTAGTTCCTCTTTTGGACAGGGAGCCTATGGCTACACCTTC
size: NA
D: TRBD1
V: TRBV19
J: TRBJ1-2

CDR3: CATSSHPRVISEQYF
DNA: TGTGCCACCAGCAGCCATCCGCGGGTTATCTCAGAGCAGTACTTC
size: few
D: NA
V: TRBV15
J: TRBJ2-7

CDR3: CASSQTTSWETQYF
DNA: TGTGCCAGCAGCCAGACAACTAGTTGGGAGACCCAGTACTTC
size: NA
D: NA
V: TRBV3-1/TRBV3-2
J: TRBJ2-5

CDR3: CASQMRGSQPQHF
DNA: TGTGCCAGCCAGATGCGGGGGAGCCAGCCCCAGCATTTT
size: NA
D: NA
V: TRBV2
J: TRBJ1-5

CDR3: CASSLDSTGAISNQPQHF
DNA: TGTGCCAGCAGCTTAGATTCGACAGGAGCGATTAGCAATCAGCCCCAGCATTTT
size: NA
D: NA
V: TRBV7-2
J: TRBJ1-5

CDR3: CASSTSWVRGPTEAFF
DNA: TGTGCCAGCAGTACCTCCTGGGTCAGGGGGCCCACTGAAGCTTTCTTT
size: NA
D: TRBD1
V: TRBV6-6
J: TRBJ1-1

CDR3: CASSTAGGNTEAFF
DNA: TGTGCCAGCAGCACTGCAGGGGGCAATACTGAAGCTTTCTTT
size: NA
D: TRBD1
V: TRBV6-5
J: TRBJ1-1

CDR3: CASSIRESEKLFF
DNA: TGTGCCAGTAGTATTAGGGAGTCAGAAAAACTGTTTTTT
size: few
D: NA
V: TRBV19
J: TRBJ1-4

CDR3: CASSKDRGVDGYTF
DNA: TGTGCCAGCAGCAAGGACAGGGGAGTAGATGGCTACACCTTC
size: NA
D: TRBD1
V: TRBV7-9
J: TRBJ1-2

CDR3: CASSFTGTTANTEAFF
DNA: TGTGCCAGCAGCTTTACCGGGACAACGGCGAACACTGAAGCTTTCTTT
size: NA
D: NA
V: TRBV5-6
J: TRBJ1-1

CDR3: CSVWREGAGELFF
DNA: TGCAGCGTATGGCGGGAAGGGGCCGGGGAGCTGTTTTTT
size: NA
D: NA
V: TRBV29-1
J: TRBJ2-2

CDR3: CASSVGGGGNYGYTF
DNA: TGTGCCAGCAGCGTAGGAGGGGGCGGAAACTATGGCTACACCTTC
size: NA
D: TRBD1
V: TRBV9
J: TRBJ1-2

CDR3: CASSEGTGVGEKLFF
DNA: TGTGCCAGCAGCGAGGGGACAGGGGTCGGTGAAAAACTGTTTTTT
size: NA
D: TRBD1
V: TRBV9
J: TRBJ1-4

CDR3: CASSSSGTVYGYTF
DNA: TGTGCCAGCAGCTCCTCCGGGACAGTTTATGGCTACACCTTC
size: NA
D: TRBD1
V: TRBV11-2
J: TRBJ1-2

CDR3: CASSQDPGPTDTQYF
DNA: TGTGCCAGCAGCCAAGACCCAGGGCCGACAGATACGCAGTATTTT
size: NA
D: NA
V: TRBV3-1/TRBV3-2
J: TRBJ2-3

CDR3: CASSIGRGRSYEQYF
DNA: TGTGCCAGTAGTATTGGGCGGGGGAGATCCTACGAGCAGTACTTC
size: NA
D: TRBD2
V: TRBV19
J: TRBJ2-7

CDR3: CASSEALTGLTGELFF
DNA: TGTGCCAGCAGTGAAGCCCTGACAGGTCTTACCGGGGAGCTGTTTTTT
size: NA
D: NA
V: TRBV6-1
J: TRBJ2-2

CDR3: CASSAEGQTGEQFF
DNA: TGTGCCAGCAGCGCGGAGGGCCAGACCGGGGAGCAGTTCTTC
size: NA
D: NA
V: TRBV9
J: TRBJ2-1

CDR3: CSASRAGGPGDTQYF
DNA: TGCAGTGCTAGTCGGGCAGGGGGACCAGGAGATACGCAGTATTTT
size: NA
D: TRBD1
V: TRBV20-1
J: TRBJ2-3

CDR3: CASSSTGNTEAFF
DNA: TGTGCCAGCAGCTCTACAGGGAACACTGAAGCTTTCTTT
size: NA
D: NA
V: TRBV7-9
J: TRBJ1-1

CDR3: CASSPRTDTEAFF
DNA: TGTGCCAGCAGCCCCAGGACAGACACTGAAGCTTTCTTT
size: many
D: NA
V: TRBV7-3
J: TRBJ1-1

CDR3: CASSQPRSRGDQPQHF
DNA: TGTGCCAGCAGCCAACCAAGGAGTCGGGGGGATCAGCCCCAGCATTTT
size: NA
D: NA
V: TRBV4-2
J: TRBJ1-5

CDR3: CASSLTPGGTGTDTQYF
DNA: TGCGCCAGCAGCTTAACCCCGGGGGGTACGGGCACAGATACGCAGTATTTT
size: NA
D: TRBD2
V: TRBV10-1
J: TRBJ2-3

CDR3: CASSEGRGVDTQYF
DNA: TGTGCCAGCAGTGAAGGGCGGGGAGTAGATACGCAGTATTTT
size: NA
D: NA
V: TRBV2
J: TRBJ2-3

CDR3: CASSLAGGQETQYF
DNA: TGCGCCAGCAGCTTGGCAGGGGGCCAAGAGACCCAGTACTTC
size: NA
D: TRBD1
V: TRBV5-1
J: TRBJ2-5

CDR3: CAISPPGTDTQYF
DNA: TGTGCCATCAGCCCGCCGGGGACAGATACGCAGTATTTT
size: NA
D: NA
V: TRBV10-3
J: TRBJ2-3

CDR3: CASYTSGGSPTSYNEQFF
DNA: TGTGCCAGCTACACTAGCGGGGGGTCTCCGACCTCCTACAATGAGCAGTTCTTC
size: NA
D: TRBD2
V: TRBV2
J: TRBJ2-1

CDR3: CAWSVPREIYEQYF
DNA: TGTGCCTGGAGTGTACCCAGGGAAATCTACGAGCAGTACTTC
size: NA
D: NA
V: TRBV30
J: TRBJ2-7

CDR3: CASTARGSSYEQYF
DNA: TGTGCCAGCACCGCTAGGGGCAGCTCCTACGAGCAGTACTTC
size: NA
D: NA
V: TRBV2
J: TRBJ2-7

CDR3: CASSSLRERTEAFF
DNA: TGTGCCAGCAGCTCCCTCCGGGAGCGCACTGAAGCTTTCTTT
size: NA
D: NA
V: TRBV5-4
J: TRBJ1-1

CDR3: CASTLGGGRGYTF
DNA: TGTGCCAGCACTCTAGGGGGGGGCCGTGGCTACACCTTC
size: once
D: NA
V: TRBV6-5
J: TRBJ1-2

CDR3: CASSIGGGQLQDFSPQHF
DNA: TGTGCCAGTAGTATCGGGGGGGGACAGCTCCAGGACTTTTCGCCCCAGCATTTT
size: NA
D: TRBD1
V: TRBV19
J: TRBJ1-5

CDR3: CAWSSIPDTYGYTF
DNA: TGTGCCTGGAGTTCCATTCCTGACACCTATGGCTACACCTTC
size: few
D: NA
V: TRBV30
J: TRBJ1-2

CDR3: CATSRERAKRGNQPQHF
DNA: TGTGCCACCAGCAGAGAACGGGCCAAGCGGGGCAATCAGCCCCAGCATTTT
size: NA
D: NA
V: TRBV15
J: TRBJ1-5

CDR3: CASSFLGGAGGNTIYF
DNA: TGTGCCAGCAGTTTCCTCGGGGGGGCGGGTGGAAACACCATATATTTT
size: once
D: NA
V: TRBV7-8
J: TRBJ1-3

CDR3: CASSLDHYYGYTF
DNA: TGTGCCAGCAGCTTAGACCACTACTATGGCTACACCTTC
size: NA
D: NA
V: TRBV11-2
J: TRBJ1-2

CDR3: CASRTGVSNQPQHF
DNA: TGTGCCAGCAGAACAGGGGTAAGCAATCAGCCCCAGCATTTT
size: NA
D: TRBD1
V: TRBV3-1/TRBV3-2
J: TRBJ1-5

CDR3: CASSLGTTLNEKLFF
DNA: TGTGCCAGCAGCTTAGGGACAACTCTTAATGAAAAACTGTTTTTT
size: NA
D: NA
V: TRBV7-9
J: TRBJ1-4

CDR3: CAWTTTERNYGYTF
DNA: TGTGCCTGGACGACGACGGAGAGAAACTATGGCTACACCTTC
size: NA
D: NA
V: TRBV30
J: TRBJ1-2